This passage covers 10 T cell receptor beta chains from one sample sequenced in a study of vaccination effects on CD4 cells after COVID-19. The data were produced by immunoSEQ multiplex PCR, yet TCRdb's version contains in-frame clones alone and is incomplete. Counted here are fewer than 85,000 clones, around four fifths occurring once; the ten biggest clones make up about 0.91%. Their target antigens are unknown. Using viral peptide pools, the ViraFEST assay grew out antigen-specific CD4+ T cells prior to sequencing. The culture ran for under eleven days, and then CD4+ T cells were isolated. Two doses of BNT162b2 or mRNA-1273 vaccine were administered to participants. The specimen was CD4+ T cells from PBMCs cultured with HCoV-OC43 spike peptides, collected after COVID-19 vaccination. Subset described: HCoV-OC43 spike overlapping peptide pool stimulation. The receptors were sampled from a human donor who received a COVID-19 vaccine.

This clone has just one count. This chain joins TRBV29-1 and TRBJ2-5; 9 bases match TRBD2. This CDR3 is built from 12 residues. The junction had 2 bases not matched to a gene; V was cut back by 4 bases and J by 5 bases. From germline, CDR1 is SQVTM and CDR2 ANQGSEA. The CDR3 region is CSVVAGAETQYF. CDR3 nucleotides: TGCAGCGTTGTAGCGGGGGCGGAGACCCAGTACTTC.

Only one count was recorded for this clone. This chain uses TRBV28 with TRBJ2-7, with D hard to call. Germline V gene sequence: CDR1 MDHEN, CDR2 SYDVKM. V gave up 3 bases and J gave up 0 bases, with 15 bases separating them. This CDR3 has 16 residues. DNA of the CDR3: TGTGCCAGCAGTTTGGCCACGGCATCGGGCTCCTACGAGCAGTACGTC. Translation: CASSLATASGSYEQYV.

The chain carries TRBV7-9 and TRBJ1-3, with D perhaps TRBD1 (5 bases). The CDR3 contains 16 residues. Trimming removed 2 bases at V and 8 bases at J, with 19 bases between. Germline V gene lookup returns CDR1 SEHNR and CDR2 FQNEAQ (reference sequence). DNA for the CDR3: TGTGCCAGCAGCTTACAGGCAAGGGCGAGGGGTGACACCATATATTTT. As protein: CASSLQARARGDTIYF.

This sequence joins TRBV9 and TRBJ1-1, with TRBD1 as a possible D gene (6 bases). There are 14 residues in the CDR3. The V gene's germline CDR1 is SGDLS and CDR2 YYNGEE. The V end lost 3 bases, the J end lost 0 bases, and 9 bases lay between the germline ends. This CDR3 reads CASSGGQMNTEAFF. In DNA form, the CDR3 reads TGTGCCAGCAGCGGCGGACAGATGAACACTGAAGCTTTCTTT.

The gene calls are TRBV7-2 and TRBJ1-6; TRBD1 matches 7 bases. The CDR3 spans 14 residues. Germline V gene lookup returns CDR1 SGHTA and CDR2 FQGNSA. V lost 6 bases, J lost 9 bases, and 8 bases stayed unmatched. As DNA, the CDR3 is TGTGCCAGCAGTTCACAGGGGACCCCTTCACCCCTCCACTTT. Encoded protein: CASSSQGTPSPLHF.

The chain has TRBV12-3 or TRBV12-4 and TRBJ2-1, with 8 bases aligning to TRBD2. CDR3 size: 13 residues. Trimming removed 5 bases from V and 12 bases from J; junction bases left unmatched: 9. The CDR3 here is CASSPGTRRRQFF. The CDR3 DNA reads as TGTGCCAGCAGTCCCGGGACTAGAAGAAGGCAGTTCTTC.

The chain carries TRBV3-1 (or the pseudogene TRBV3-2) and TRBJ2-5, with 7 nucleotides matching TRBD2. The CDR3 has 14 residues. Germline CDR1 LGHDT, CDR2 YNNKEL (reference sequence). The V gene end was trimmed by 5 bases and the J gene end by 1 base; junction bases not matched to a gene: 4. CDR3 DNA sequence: TGTGCCAGCAGCGCTTCGGGGGGCCAAGAGACCCAGTACTTC. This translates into CASSASGGQETQYF.

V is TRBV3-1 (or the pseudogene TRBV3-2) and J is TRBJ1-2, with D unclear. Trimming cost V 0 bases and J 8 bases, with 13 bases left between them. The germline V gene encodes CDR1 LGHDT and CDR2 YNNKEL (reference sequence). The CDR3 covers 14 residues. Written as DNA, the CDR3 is TGTGCCAGCAGCCAAGATCATAGTGGCCGGGGCTACACCTTC. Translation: CASSQDHSGRGYTF.

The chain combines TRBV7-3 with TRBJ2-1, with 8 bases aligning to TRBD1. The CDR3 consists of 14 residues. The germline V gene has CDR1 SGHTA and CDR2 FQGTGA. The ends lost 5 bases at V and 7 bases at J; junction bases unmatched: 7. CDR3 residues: CASSRRDRLNEQFF. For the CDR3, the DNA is TGTGCCAGCAGCCGGAGGGACAGGTTAAATGAGCAGTTCTTC.

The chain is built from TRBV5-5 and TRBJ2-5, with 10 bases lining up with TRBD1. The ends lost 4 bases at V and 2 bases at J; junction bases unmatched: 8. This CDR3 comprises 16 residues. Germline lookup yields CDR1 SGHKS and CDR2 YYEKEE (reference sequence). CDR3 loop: CASSAGRDRGQETQYF. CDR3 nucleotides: TGTGCCAGCAGCGCGGGCCGGGACAGGGGACAAGAGACCCAGTACTTC.